The sequence of this TCR beta chain was determined in a study of post-analysis software for immune sequencing data. As for the study in general: Clinical courses comprised relapsing-remitting, secondary progressive and progressive-relapsing multiple sclerosis. Notes on the study in general: Significantly lower normalized Chao1 diversity was found in patients with multiple sclerosis relative to controls. Four or five TRBV segments (TRBV5-6, TRBV5-1 and TRBV20-1 among them) occurred more frequently in patients than in controls.

cDNA libraries for TCR beta contained unique molecular identifiers. TCRdb re-called the PCR reads through MiXCR, storing one row per CDR3 protein. This table holds hundreds of thousands of distinct CDR3 sequences, about 60% found once. Only a few counts were recorded for this clonotype. Its target is not known. The CDR3 runs to 13 residues. Trimming pared 0 bases from V and 6 bases from J, leaving 9 bases between. Germline values: CDR1 MDHEN, CDR2 SYDVKM. This receptor was identified in a girl aged 2 to 10 with multiple sclerosis. The gene calls are TRBV28 and TRBJ2-7; D is unclear. The material sequenced was blood. CDR3 sequence reads: CASSLWGISEQYF. The DNA for the CDR3 is TGTGCCAGCAGTTTATGGGGGATTAGCGAGCAGTACTTC.